The source of this T cell receptor (beta chain) is a study of blood T cell repertoires in COVID-19. About the research overall: The origin of the acute and convalescent COVID-19 samples was the United States, Italy and Spain.

Authors' methods: Nucleated cell number was recorded as an estimate derived from reference gene primer amplification. TCRdb's copy holds only in-frame clones and misses some; the assay was immunoSEQ multiplex PCR. The V and J calls and clone size are taken from that table; D and trimming were inferred from the DNA. The data show 85,000 to 100,000 clones, almost 90% seen once. In germline, CDR1 is SGHNT, CDR2 YYREEE (reference sequence). V was pared by 4 bases and J by 1 base, with 15 bases between. This CDR3 has 16 amino acids. This clone has a handful of counts. The chain carries TRBV5-4 and TRBJ1-3; D remains unclear. The specimen was peripheral blood. The sequence was collected from a middle-aged man with COVID-19, enrolled during active disease. CDR3 nucleotide sequence: TGTGCCAGCAGCCTAACCCCCCGGGGTTCTGGAAACACCATATATTTT. Amino acid sequence: CASSLTPRGSGNTIYF. The full variable domain, with the rest looked up from reference TRBV5-4 and TRBJ1-3, is ETGVTQSPTHLIKTRGQQVTLRCSSQSGHNTVSWYQQALGQGPQFIFQYYREEENGRGNFPPRFSGLQFPNYSSELNVNALELDDSALYLCASSLTPRGSGNTIYFGEGSWLTVV.